The 19 T cell receptor beta chains below come from one sample, sequenced in a study of blood T cells in healthy people across ages. The authors ran a second PCR of 7 to 11 cycles using a sample-barcoded 5' primer and a J-beta primer mix. TCRdb re-called the 5' RACE reads through MiXCR, storing one row per CDR3 protein. The repertoire consists of approximately 810,000 distinct CDR3 sequences, with about 30% occurring once and the leading ten covering about 18%. The sample comprised blood. These receptors all stem from a woman of 80 years or more in good health.

This clonotype was seen more than once but under ten times. The chain has TRBV27 and TRBJ1-5, with 7 nucleotides matching TRBD1. CDR1 and CDR2 (germline): MNHEY, SMNVEV (reference sequence). This CDR3 has 17 amino acids. With 5 bases clipped from V and 7 bases from J, the junction kept 17 bases outside the gene matches. DNA of the CDR3: TGTGCCAGCAGTCTCAACCCGACAGGGAAAGTCAAGCAGCCCCAGCATTTT. Its translation is CASSLNPTGKVKQPQHF.

This clonotype was seen repeatedly, ten times or more. This rearrangement joins TRBV6-6 to TRBJ1-2; 10 bases match TRBD1. The V and J ends lost 5 bases and 8 bases, in that order; junction bases with no gene match: 2. The CDR3 consists of 12 residues. Germline-derived CDR1 and CDR2 are MNHNY and SVGAGI (reference sequence). CDR3 protein: CASSVGQGGYTF. DNA for the CDR3: TGTGCCAGCAGTGTGGGACAGGGGGGCTACACCTTC.

This clonotype was detected only a few times. This clone may be a read error of a much larger clone one base away. This chain connects TRBV30 to TRBJ2-7, with D possibly matching TRBD1 (6 bases). The DNA end is a closer match to TRBJ2-4, so the J assignment may be wrong. The germline V gene encodes CDR1 GTSNPN and CDR2 SVGIG (reference sequence). The CDR3 has 12 amino acids. CDR3 region: CAWSGQDYIQYF. The CDR3 DNA reads TGTGCCTGGAGTGGACAGGATTACATTCAGTACTTC.

This clonotype was seen more than once but under ten times. The junction departs from germline at one end; a sequencing error may be responsible. This chain links TRBV12-3 or TRBV12-4 with TRBJ1-5; 8 bases line up with TRBD1. This CDR3 contains 15 residues. CDR3 amino acids: CAGRKQGGPNQPQHF. The CDR3 nucleotides read TGTGCCGGCAGAAAACAGGGGGGGCCTAATCAGCCCCAGCATTTT.

This clonotype was recorded only once. This may arise from a read error, as a much more abundant clone is one base away. The genes are TRBV6-2 or TRBV6-3 and TRBJ2-1; a weak D match, TRBD2 (6 bases). Germline assignment: CDR1 MNHEY and CDR2 SVGEGT. Trimming pared 8 bases from V and 6 bases from J, leaving 26 bases between. This CDR3 contains 17 residues. This CDR3 reads CASLTRGRAGVFNEQFF. DNA of the CDR3: TGTGCCAGCCTCACTCGGGGACGAGCGGGCGTCTTCAATGAGCAGTTCTTC.

This clonotype was recorded a few times. The DNA of the CDR3 is TGCAGCGTTGAAGTTGGGGGGGGCGTTGGGACTGAAGCTTTCTTT. Encoded protein: CSVEVGGGVGTEAFF. The chain links TRBV29-1 to TRBJ1-1, with D maybe TRBD1 (6 bases). Germline V gene lookup returns CDR1 SQVTM and CDR2 ANQGSEA. Deletions cut 1 base from V and 5 bases from J, with 17 bases between. This CDR3 is 15 amino acids long.

The rearrangement links TRBV4-1 to TRBJ2-1; 8 bases line up with TRBD2. Unmatched junction bases numbered 7, after V lost 3 bases and J lost 6 bases. Germline V CDR1 and CDR2: MGHRA, YSYEKL. The CDR3 contains 15 residues. CDR3 nucleotides: TGCGCCAGCAGCCATATAGCGGGATCGGGCAATGAGCAGTTCTTC. This codes for CASSHIAGSGNEQFF.

This clonotype occurred many times. The chain links TRBV20-1 to TRBJ2-7; 10 bases fit TRBD1. The V gene end was trimmed by 3 bases and the J gene end by 3 bases; junction bases not matched to a gene: 5. This CDR3 has 14 residues. CDR1 is DFQATT and CDR2 is SNEGSKA in the germline V gene (reference sequence). CDR3 in amino acids: CSASRDRGVYEQYF. DNA of the CDR3: TGCAGTGCTAGCCGGGACAGGGGCGTCTACGAGCAGTACTTC.

As for this clonotype: Since a much larger clone is just one base distant, this may be a read error. The genes are TRBV12-3 or TRBV12-4 and TRBJ2-3; D might be TRBD2 (5 bases). Trimming left V 7 bases short and J 4 bases short, with 6 bases between. This CDR3 is built from 11 residues. The CDR3 spells CASISADTQYF. The CDR3 bases are TGTGCCAGCATTAGCGCAGATACGCAGTATTTT.

With respect to this clonotype: Likely a read error: the CDR3 ends without its conserved phenylalanine or tryptophan. The genes are TRBV14 and TRBJ1-1; D unclear. V was trimmed by 4 bases and J by 1 base, leaving 7 bases between them. The germline V gene encodes CDR1 SGHDN and CDR2 FVKESK. The length of the CDR3 is 13 residues. The CDR3 DNA is TGTGCCAGCAGCCTGACGAGGAACACTGAAGCTTTCGTT. Protein sequence: CASSLTRNTEAFV.

As concerns this clonotype: Just one base apart from a much larger clone, this may be a read error. A read error is likely, as this CDR3 ends without the conserved phenylalanine or tryptophan. In nucleotides, the CDR3 is TGCGCCAGCAGCCAAGGGCCACAGGGGTTTGGTCAGCCCCAGCATCTT. Translated, it gives CASSQGPQGFGQPQHL. The chain recombines TRBV4-3 with TRBJ1-5, with 7 bases identical to TRBD1. The CDR3 has 16 residues. The germline gives CDR1 LGHNA, CDR2 YSLEER. V shed 1 base, J shed 6 bases, and the junction held 9 bases outside the gene matches.

Of note for this clonotype: The junction does not match germline at one end; this may be a read error. This sequence joins TRBV12-3 or TRBV12-4 and TRBJ2-3; D may be TRBD1 or TRBD2 (5 bases each). The CDR3 has 16 residues. The CDR3 nucleotides read TGTGCCAGCAGTTTAGGGATAGCGTTAAGCACAGGTACGCAGTATTTT. It codes for CASSLGIALSTGTQYF.

This clonotype was observed at least ten times. The rearrangement links TRBV6-5 to TRBJ2-4; D gene uncertain. This CDR3 has 16 amino acids. CDR1 is MNHEY, CDR2 SVGAGI, per germline. Trimming stripped 5 bases from V and 0 bases from J, with 14 bases between. CDR3 loop: CASSNRVSGAKNIQYF. DNA of the CDR3: TGTGCCAGCAGTAATCGAGTTAGTGGAGCCAAAAACATTCAGTACTTC.

There are many counts of this clonotype. V is TRBV12-3 or TRBV12-4 and J is TRBJ1-2; D gene unclear. This CDR3 is 14 amino acids long. The V end lost 3 bases, the J end lost 1 base, and 9 bases lay between the germline ends. The CDR3 DNA follows: TGTGCCAGCAGTTTTCAGACTGTTAACTATGGCTACACCTTC. Protein sequence: CASSFQTVNYGYTF.

This chain connects TRBV6-5 to TRBJ2-7, with a tentative D call TRBD2 (5 bases). Germline CDR1 is MNHEY and CDR2 is SVGAGI. The CDR3 consists of 13 residues. Between the trimmed V and J ends, which lost 7 bases and 3 bases, there was a span of 13 bases. CDR3 nucleotide sequence: TGTGCCAGCAACAACGGGGAGAGCTACGAGCAGTACTTC. Residues: CASNNGESYEQYF.

Concerning this clonotype itself: A much larger clone is a single base away; this may be a read error. The chain joins TRBV27 to TRBJ2-7; D is ambiguous. The CDR3 is 14 residues long. The V end lost 3 bases, the J end lost 7 bases, and 16 bases lay between the germline ends. In germline, CDR1 is MNHEY, CDR2 SMNVEV (reference sequence). The CDR3 nucleotides are TGTGCCAGCAGTTTGGGCCGCCCTTACAATGAGCAGTACTTC. This sequence encodes CASSLGRPYNEQYF.

This clonotype was counted between two and nine times. A much larger clone is a single base away; this may be a read error. The rearrangement links TRBV7-9 to TRBJ2-5; tentatively, D is TRBD1 (6 bases). Germline CDR1 SEHNR, CDR2 FQNEAQ (reference sequence). The CDR3 has 12 residues. The CDR3 DNA follows: TGTGCTAGGGCCAGGGGAGAGTCTGAGCAGTACTTC. The encoded protein is CARARGESEQYF.

V usage is TRBV20-1 and J usage is TRBJ2-3; a possible D gene is TRBD2 (5 bases). V gave up 3 bases and J gave up 2 bases, with 15 bases separating them. This CDR3 spans 15 amino acids. Germline V gene sequence: CDR1 DFQATT, CDR2 SNEGSKA (reference sequence). The chain's CDR3 is CSASPNGEYTDTQYF. The DNA of the CDR3 is TGCAGTGCTAGCCCCAATGGGGAGTACACAGATACGCAGTATTTT.

This clonotype has a single count. V and J are TRBV6-1 and TRBJ2-3; 11 bases are shared with TRBD2. The trim removed 5 bases at V and 5 bases at J, leaving 9 bases unmatched. Per the germline V gene, CDR1 is MNHNS and CDR2 is SASEGT. This CDR3 spans 16 amino acids. The CDR3 coding sequence is TGTGCCAGCAGTTCCGGGACTAGCGGTTTTGGAGATACGCAGTATTTT. It encodes CASSSGTSGFGDTQYF.